The T cell receptor (beta chain) described here comes from a study of T cells after yellow fever vaccination. In the study overall: For low cell numbers, libraries were made with SMART-Seq v4 Ultra Low Input. Study results and limitations: Peak timing came faster in the weaker secondary response, day 5 versus 15.

This clonotype was counted between two and nine times. What it binds is not known. J gave up 3 bases and V 5 bases, and 6 bases lay outside the gene matches. Germline assignment: CDR1 DFQATT and CDR2 SNEGSKA (reference sequence). This CDR3 contains 15 residues. TCRdb passed the 5' RACE reads through MiXCR, listing each CDR3 protein once. The sample lists 450,000 to 600,000 distinct CDR3 sequences; roughly 17% were seen once. The source material was PBMCs, sampled more than 4 days after the first yellow fever vaccination. The TCR originated in a man younger than 35 who received the YFV17D yellow fever vaccine. V gene TRBV20-1 combines with J gene TRBJ2-2; TRBD1 matches at 10 bases. CDR3 bases: TGCAGTGCTCAGGACAGGGGGATGTACACCGGGGAGCTGTTTTTT. Protein: CSAQDRGMYTGELFF.